The T cell receptor (beta chain) under discussion was sequenced for a study of PD-1 blockade in classical Hodgkin lymphoma. Whole-study findings and limits: It was reported that newly diagnosed patients had less baseline TCR diversity than healthy donors. What drove the repertoire differences, possibly disease activity or prior therapy, has not been defined. Whoever responded completely had baseline diversity much like that seen in newly diagnosed patients.

V lost 3 bases and J 5 bases, leaving 12 bases between the germline ends. The CDR3 is 14 residues long. The germline V gene has CDR1 SNHLY and CDR2 FYNNEI. Time point indicated: cycle 4 day 1 (C4D1), after about 6 weeks of nivolumab. Every patient relapsed after autologous stem cell transplantation, and brentuximab vedotin exposure varied. Under best response, outcomes were complete response, partial response or progressive disease. Details on this clone: The antigen is not known.

The method was immunoSEQ multiplex PCR; TCRdb's version includes in-frame clones alone and lacks a portion of them. This sample has roughly 20,000 clones; roughly 85% occur once, and the top ten carry 13%. This chain connects TRBV2 to TRBJ2-3, with D uncertain. The sequence was obtained from a human donor with classical Hodgkin lymphoma. The material was peripheral blood mononuclear cells (PBMCs), obtained before the fourth cycle of nivolumab. The CDR3 DNA sequence: TGTGCCAGCAGTGATAGGGTAGCTGGAGATACGCAGTATTTT. This sequence encodes CASSDRVAGDTQYF. Full variable domain (rest looked up from reference TRBV2 and TRBJ2-3): EPEVTQTPSHQVTQMGQEVILRCVPISNHLYFYWYRQILGQKVEFLVSFYNNEISEKSEIFDDQFSVERPDGSNFTLKIRSTKLEDSAMYFCASSDRVAGDTQYFGPGTRLTVL.